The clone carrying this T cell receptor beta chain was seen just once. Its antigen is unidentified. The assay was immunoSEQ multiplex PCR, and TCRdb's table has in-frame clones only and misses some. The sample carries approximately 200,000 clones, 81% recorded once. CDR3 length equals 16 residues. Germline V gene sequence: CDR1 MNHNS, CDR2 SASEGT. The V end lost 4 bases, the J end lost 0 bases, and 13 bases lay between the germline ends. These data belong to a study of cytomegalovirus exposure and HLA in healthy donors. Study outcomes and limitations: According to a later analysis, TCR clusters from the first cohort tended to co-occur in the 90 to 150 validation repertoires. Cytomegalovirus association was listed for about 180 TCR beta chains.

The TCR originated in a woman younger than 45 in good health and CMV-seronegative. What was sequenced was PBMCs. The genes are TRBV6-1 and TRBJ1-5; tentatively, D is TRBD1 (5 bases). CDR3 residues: CASSANRIYSNQPQHF. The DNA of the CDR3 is TGTGCCAGCAGTGCGAACAGGATCTATAGCAATCAGCCCCAGCATTTT.